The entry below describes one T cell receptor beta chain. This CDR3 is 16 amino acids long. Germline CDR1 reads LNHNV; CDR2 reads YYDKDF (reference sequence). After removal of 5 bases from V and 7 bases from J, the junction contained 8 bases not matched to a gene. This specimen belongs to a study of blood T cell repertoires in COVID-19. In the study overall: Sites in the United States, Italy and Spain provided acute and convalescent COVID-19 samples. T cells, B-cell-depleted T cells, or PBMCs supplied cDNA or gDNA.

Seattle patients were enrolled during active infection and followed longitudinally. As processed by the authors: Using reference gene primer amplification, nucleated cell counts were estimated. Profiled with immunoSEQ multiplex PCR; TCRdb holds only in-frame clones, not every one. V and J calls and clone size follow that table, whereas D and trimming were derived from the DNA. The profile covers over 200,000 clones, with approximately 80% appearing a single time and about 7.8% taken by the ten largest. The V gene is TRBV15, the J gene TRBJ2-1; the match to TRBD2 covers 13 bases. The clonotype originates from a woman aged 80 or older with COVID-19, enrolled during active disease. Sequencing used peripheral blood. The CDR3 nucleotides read TGTGCCACCAGCGGGGGACTAGCGGGGTATGGGAATGAGCAGTTCTTC. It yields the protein CATSGGLAGYGNEQFF.